One and the same sample provided the 15 T cell receptor beta chains below, sequenced in a study of regulatory T cells in long-lasting Graves disease. The authors built TCR beta libraries using iRepertoire HTBI primers and Arm-PCR of CDR3 regions. Using its own MiXCR run on the multiplex PCR reads, TCRdb lists one record per CDR3 protein. The sample has about 440,000 distinct CDR3 sequences, about 15% seen once. Stated time point: newly diagnosed GD, antithyroid drugs for less than 3 months. TCR sequences were obtained from RNA taken from PBMCs. The data also belong to a second study, concerning T cells in Graves' hyperthyroidism and ophthalmopathy.

Sample: peripheral blood mononuclear cells (PBMCs), taken at new diagnosis, from a patient treated with antithyroid drugs. Receptor source: a woman aged 25 to 39 with Graves disease.

This clonotype occurred a few times. The rearrangement links TRBV20-1 to TRBJ2-2, with D hard to call. The CDR3 length is 13 residues. The germline CDR1 and CDR2 sequences are DFQATT and SNEGSKA (reference sequence). V lost 3 bases to trimming and J lost 4 bases, with 9 bases between them. The CDR3: CSASRSGTGELFF. The CDR3 DNA reads as TGCAGTGCTAGTCGTTCGGGCACCGGGGAGCTGTTTTTT.

This clonotype was picked up many times. J is TRBJ1-2 and V is TRBV28; TRBD1 agrees at 10 bases. Germline loops: CDR1 MDHEN, CDR2 SYDVKM. The CDR3 totals 13 residues. The V gene end was trimmed by 6 bases and the J gene end by 8 bases; junction bases not matched to a gene: 6. The CDR3 nucleotides are TGTGCCAGCAGCGACAGGGGGCGCAGGGGCTACACCTTC. This sequence encodes CASSDRGRRGYTF.

This clonotype was counted ten times or more. One end of the junction varies from germline; a read error may be responsible. This chain links TRBV5-1 with TRBJ1-1; D remains unclear. Germline CDR1 is SGHRS and CDR2 is YFSETQ. This CDR3 has 13 residues. CDR3 nucleotides: TGTGCCAGCAGTTCGGCGGGGAACACTGAAGCTTTCTTT. This gives the protein CASSSAGNTEAFF.

In its sample, this clonotype was seen many times. V and J are TRBV11-2 and TRBJ1-2; weak D call: TRBD1 (5 bases). Germline V CDR1 and CDR2: SGHAT, FQNNGV. Trimming took 5 bases from V and 3 from J, leaving 16 bases between them. CDR3 length: 15 amino acids. For the CDR3, the DNA is TGTGCCAGCAGCCCGTTAGCCAGGGTAGACTATGGCTACACCTTC. This translates into CASSPLARVDYGYTF.

The sample holds many counts of this clonotype. One end of the junction varies from germline; a read error may be responsible. This rearrangement joins TRBV5-1 to TRBJ2-3; the match to TRBD2 covers 14 bases. Germline values: CDR1 SGHRS, CDR2 YFSETQ. The CDR3 totals 16 residues. Here the CDR3 reads CASSLGLAGVTDTQYF. CDR3 coding DNA: TGTGCCAGCAGTCTGGGACTAGCGGGAGTCACAGATACGCAGTATTTT.

In its sample, this clonotype was seen many times. The chain employs TRBV5-5 and TRBJ1-2, with D possibly matching TRBD1 (6 bases). This CDR3 is 16 amino acids long. Germline CDR1 is SGHKS and CDR2 is YYEKEE (reference sequence). Trimming removed 0 bases at V and 4 bases at J, with 16 bases between. In DNA, the CDR3 is TGTGCCAGCAGCTTGGACAGGGAGAAGAACTTCTATGGCTACACCTTC. It codes for CASSLDREKNFYGYTF.

The chain couples TRBV20-1 to TRBJ1-4; D ambiguous. In germline, CDR1 is DFQATT, CDR2 SNEGSKA (reference sequence). Trimming cost V 1 base and J 6 bases, with 12 bases left between them. This CDR3 comprises 14 residues. This CDR3 reads CSARVPLGHEKLFF. The CDR3 DNA reads TGCAGTGCTAGAGTTCCCCTTGGACATGAAAAACTGTTTTTT.

With respect to this clonotype: Possible read error: a much larger clone is one base away. The chain joins TRBV14 to TRBJ2-3; TRBD2 matches at 13 bases. CDR1 is SGHDN, CDR2 FVKESK, per germline. The CDR3 has 14 amino acids. Here the CDR3 DNA reads TGTGCCACCGGACTAGCGGGAGTGACAGATACGGAGTATTTT. Encoded protein: CATGLAGVTDTEYF.

The V call is TRBV7-9, the J call TRBJ1-1; 8 bases fit TRBD1. The CDR3 length is 15 residues. CDR1 is SEHNR and CDR2 is FQNEAQ in the germline V gene (reference sequence). V lost 7 bases, J lost 0 bases, and 7 bases stayed unmatched. The CDR3 DNA is TGTGCCAGCAACCTCCTGACAGGGGTGAACACTGAAGCTTTCTTT. This translates into CASNLLTGVNTEAFF.

This clonotype was seen repeatedly, ten times or more. An end of the junction does not agree with germline; a read error may underlie this. The chain uses TRBV5-1 and TRBJ2-7, with unresolved D. Per the germline V gene, CDR1 is SGHRS and CDR2 is YFSETQ. This CDR3 is built from 14 residues. CDR3 sequence (DNA): TGTGCCAGCAGCTTGACTCGAGCTGGCTACGAGCAGTACTTC. Its translation is CASSLTRAGYEQYF.

This clonotype was picked up many times. The chain joins TRBV29-1 to TRBJ2-1; no clear D. There are 13 residues in the CDR3. Germline lookup yields CDR1 SQVTM and CDR2 ANQGSEA. The V gene lost 0 bases and the J gene lost 7 bases, with 10 bases spanning the gap. CDR3 sequence reads: CSVEELSENEQFF. The DNA of the CDR3 is TGCAGCGTTGAAGAACTCAGTGAGAATGAGCAGTTCTTC.

The V call is TRBV4-1, the J call TRBJ2-7; D is uncertain. V was clipped by 4 bases and J by 1 base, with 11 bases between them. This CDR3 has 14 amino acids. Germline assignment: CDR1 MGHRA and CDR2 YSYEKL. The CDR3 here is CASSPRTYSYEQYF. The CDR3 bases are TGCGCCAGCAGCCCCCGGACGTATTCCTACGAGCAGTACTTC.

This clonotype has ten or more counts. The rearrangement joins TRBV27 to TRBJ1-2, with D uncertain. Germline V gene lookup returns CDR1 MNHEY and CDR2 SMNVEV (reference sequence). This CDR3 comprises 14 residues. The V and J ends lost 5 bases and 4 bases respectively, with 14 bases between them. The CDR3 spells CASSPTLGSYGYTF. Here the CDR3 DNA reads TGTGCCAGCAGTCCCACTCTTGGGAGCTATGGCTACACCTTC.

This clonotype was recorded at least ten times. This chain connects TRBV9 to TRBJ2-5; D ambiguous. V was trimmed by 0 bases and J by 6 bases, leaving 9 bases between them. The CDR3 runs to 13 residues. The V gene's germline CDR1 is SGDLS and CDR2 YYNGEE. CDR3 sequence (DNA): TGTGCCAGCAGCGTAGGCCCAGAGCAGACCCAGTACTTC. Translating it yields CASSVGPEQTQYF.

The rearrangement joins TRBV29-1 to TRBJ2-1; the match to TRBD2 covers 13 bases. Germline V gene data show CDR1 as SQVTM and CDR2 as ANQGSEA. The CDR3 totals 14 residues. Losses at the gene ends were 2 bases for V and 6 bases for J; bases not matched to a gene: 1. Here the CDR3 DNA reads TGCAGCGTTGAACGGACTAGCGGGGGCAATGAGCAGTTCTTC. This encodes CSVERTSGGNEQFF.